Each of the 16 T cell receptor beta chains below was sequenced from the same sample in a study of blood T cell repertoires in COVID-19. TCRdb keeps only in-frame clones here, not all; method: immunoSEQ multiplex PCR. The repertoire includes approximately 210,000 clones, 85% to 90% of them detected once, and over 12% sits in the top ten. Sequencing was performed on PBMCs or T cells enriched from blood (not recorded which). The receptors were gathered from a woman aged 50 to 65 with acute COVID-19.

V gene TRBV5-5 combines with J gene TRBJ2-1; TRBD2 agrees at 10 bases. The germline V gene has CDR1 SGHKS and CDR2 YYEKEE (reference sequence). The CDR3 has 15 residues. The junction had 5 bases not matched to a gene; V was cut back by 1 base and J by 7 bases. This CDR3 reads CASSLWASGSNEQFF. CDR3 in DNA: TGTGCCAGCAGCTTGTGGGCTAGCGGGAGTAATGAGCAGTTCTTC. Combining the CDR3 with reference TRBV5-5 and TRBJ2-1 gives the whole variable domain DAGVTQSPTHLIKTRGQQVTLRCSPISGHKSVSWYQQVLGQGPQFIFQYYEKEERGRGNFPDRFSARQFPNYSSELNVNALLLGDSALYLCASSLWASGSNEQFFGPGTRLTVL.

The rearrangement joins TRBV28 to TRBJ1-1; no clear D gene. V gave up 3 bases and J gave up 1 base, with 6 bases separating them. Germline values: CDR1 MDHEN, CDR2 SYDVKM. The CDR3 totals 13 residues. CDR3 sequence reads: CASSFPGNTEAFF. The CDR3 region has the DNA TGTGCCAGCAGTTTCCCAGGGAACACTGAAGCTTTCTTT.

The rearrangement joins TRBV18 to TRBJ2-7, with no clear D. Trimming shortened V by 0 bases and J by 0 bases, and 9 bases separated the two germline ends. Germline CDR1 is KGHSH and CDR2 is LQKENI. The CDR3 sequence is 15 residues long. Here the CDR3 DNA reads TGTGCCAGCTCACCACCCCTGGCCAGCTCCTACGAGCAGTACTTC. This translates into CASSPPLASSYEQYF.

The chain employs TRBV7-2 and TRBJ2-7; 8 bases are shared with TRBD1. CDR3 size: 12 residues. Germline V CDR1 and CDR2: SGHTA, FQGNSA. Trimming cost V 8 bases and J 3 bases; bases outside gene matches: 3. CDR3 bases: TGTGCCAGCCGGACAGGGAACTACGAGCAGTACTTC. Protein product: CASRTGNYEQYF.

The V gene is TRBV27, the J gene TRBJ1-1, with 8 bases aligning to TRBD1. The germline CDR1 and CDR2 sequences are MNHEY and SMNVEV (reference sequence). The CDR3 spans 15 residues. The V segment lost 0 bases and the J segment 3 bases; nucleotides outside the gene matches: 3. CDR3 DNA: TGTGCCAGCAGTTTATCGACGACAGGGGACACTGAAGCTTTCTTT. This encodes CASSLSTTGDTEAFF.

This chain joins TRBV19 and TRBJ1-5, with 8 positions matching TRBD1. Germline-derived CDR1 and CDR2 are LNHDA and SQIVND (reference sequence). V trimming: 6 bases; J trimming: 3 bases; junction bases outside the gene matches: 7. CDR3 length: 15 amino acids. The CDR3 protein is CASRQDRVDNQPQHF. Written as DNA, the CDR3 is TGTGCCAGTAGACAGGACAGGGTGGACAATCAGCCCCAGCATTTT.

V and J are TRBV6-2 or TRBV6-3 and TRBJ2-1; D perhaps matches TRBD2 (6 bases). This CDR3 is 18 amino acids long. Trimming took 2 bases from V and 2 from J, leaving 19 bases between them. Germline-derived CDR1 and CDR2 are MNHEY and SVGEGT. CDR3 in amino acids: CASSYPPGRLKTYNEQFF. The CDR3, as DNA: TGTGCCAGCAGTTACCCCCCGGGGAGGCTTAAGACCTACAATGAGCAGTTCTTC.

CDR3 amino acids: CASSQYQIAKNIQYF. The DNA of the CDR3 is TGTGCCAGCAGCCAGTACCAGATAGCCAAAAACATTCAGTACTTC. The chain is built from TRBV3-1 (or the pseudogene TRBV3-2) and TRBJ2-4; no clear D gene. The V and J ends lost 3 bases and 0 bases respectively, with 9 bases between them. This CDR3 is built from 15 residues. The germline CDR1 and CDR2 sequences are LGHDT and YNNKEL (reference sequence).

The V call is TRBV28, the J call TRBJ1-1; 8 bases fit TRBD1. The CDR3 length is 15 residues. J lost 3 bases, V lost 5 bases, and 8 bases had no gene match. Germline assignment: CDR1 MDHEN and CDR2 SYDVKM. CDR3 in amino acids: CASSPARGRDTEAFF. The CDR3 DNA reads TGTGCCAGCAGTCCAGCCAGGGGGCGGGACACTGAAGCTTTCTTT.

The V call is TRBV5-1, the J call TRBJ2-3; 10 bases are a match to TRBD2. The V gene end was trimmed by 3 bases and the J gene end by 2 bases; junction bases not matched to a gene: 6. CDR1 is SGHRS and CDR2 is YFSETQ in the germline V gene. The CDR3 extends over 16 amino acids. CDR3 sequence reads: CASSSLLAGVTDTQYF. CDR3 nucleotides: TGCGCCAGCAGCTCTCTTCTAGCGGGAGTCACAGATACGCAGTATTTT.

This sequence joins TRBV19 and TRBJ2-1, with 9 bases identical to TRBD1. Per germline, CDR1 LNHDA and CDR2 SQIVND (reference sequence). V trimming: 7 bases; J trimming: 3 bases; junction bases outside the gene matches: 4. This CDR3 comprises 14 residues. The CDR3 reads CASTRTGDYNEQFF. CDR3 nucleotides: TGTGCCAGTACCAGGACAGGGGACTACAATGAGCAGTTCTTC.

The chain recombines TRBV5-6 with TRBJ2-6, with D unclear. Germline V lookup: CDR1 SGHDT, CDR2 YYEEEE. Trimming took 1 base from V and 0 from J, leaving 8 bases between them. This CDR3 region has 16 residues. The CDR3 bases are TGTGCCAGCAGCTTGAGACATACCTCTGGGGCCAACGTCCTGACTTTC. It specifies CASSLRHTSGANVLTF.

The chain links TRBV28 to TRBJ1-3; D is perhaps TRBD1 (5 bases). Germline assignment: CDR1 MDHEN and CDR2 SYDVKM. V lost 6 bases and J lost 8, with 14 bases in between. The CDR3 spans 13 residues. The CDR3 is CASSKPGRDTIYF. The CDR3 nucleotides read TGTGCCAGCAGCAAGCCAGGGAGGGACACCATATATTTT.

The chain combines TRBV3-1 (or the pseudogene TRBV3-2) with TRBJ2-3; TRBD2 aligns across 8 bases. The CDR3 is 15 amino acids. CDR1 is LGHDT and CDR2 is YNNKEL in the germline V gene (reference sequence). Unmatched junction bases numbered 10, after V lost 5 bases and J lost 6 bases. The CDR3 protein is CASSWTSSPGDTQYF. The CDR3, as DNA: TGTGCCAGCAGCTGGACTAGCTCGCCGGGGGATACGCAGTATTTT.

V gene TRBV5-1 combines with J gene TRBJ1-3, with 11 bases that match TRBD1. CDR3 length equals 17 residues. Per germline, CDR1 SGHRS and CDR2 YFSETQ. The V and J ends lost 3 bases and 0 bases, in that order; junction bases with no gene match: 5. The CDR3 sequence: CASSSYGTGGSGNTIYF. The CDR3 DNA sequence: TGCGCCAGCAGCTCTTATGGGACAGGGGGCTCTGGAAACACCATATATTTT.

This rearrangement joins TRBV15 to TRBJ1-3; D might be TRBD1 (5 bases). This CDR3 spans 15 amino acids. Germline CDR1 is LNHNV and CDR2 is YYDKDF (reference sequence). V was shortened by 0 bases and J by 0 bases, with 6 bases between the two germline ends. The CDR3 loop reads CATSREGGSGNTIYF. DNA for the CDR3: TGTGCCACCAGCAGAGAGGGGGGCTCTGGAAACACCATATATTTT.